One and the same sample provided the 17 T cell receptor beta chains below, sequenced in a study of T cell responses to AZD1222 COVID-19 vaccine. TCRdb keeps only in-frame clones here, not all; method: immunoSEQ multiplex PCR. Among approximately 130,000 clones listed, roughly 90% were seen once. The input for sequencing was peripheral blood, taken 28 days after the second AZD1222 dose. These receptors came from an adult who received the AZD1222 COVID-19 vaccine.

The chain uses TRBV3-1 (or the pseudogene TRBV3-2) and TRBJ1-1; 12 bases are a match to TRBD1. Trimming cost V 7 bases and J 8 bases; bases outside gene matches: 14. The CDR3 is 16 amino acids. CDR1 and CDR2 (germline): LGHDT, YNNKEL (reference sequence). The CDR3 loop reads CASTRGTSGQGAEAFF. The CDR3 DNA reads TGTGCCAGCACCCGCGGAACCTCGGGACAGGGGGCAGAAGCTTTCTTT.

CDR3 residues: CAMEGSGNTIYF. In nucleotides, the CDR3 is TGTGCCATGGAGGGGTCTGGAAACACCATATATTTT. The chain couples TRBV10-3 to TRBJ1-3, with a weak D call TRBD1 (5 bases). This CDR3 region has 12 residues. Germline CDR1 is ENHRY and CDR2 is SYGVKD. Trimming removed 9 bases at V and 1 base at J, with 7 bases between.

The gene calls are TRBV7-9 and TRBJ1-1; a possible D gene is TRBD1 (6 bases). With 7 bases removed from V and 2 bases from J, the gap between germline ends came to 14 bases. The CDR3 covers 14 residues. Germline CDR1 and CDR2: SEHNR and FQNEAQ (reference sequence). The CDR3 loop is CASNNGRGNTEAFF. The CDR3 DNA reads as TGTGCCAGCAATAATGGCAGGGGAAACACTGAAGCTTTCTTT. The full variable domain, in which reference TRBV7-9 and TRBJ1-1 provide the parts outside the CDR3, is DTGVSQNPRHKITKRGQNVTFRCDPISEHNRLYWYRQTLGQGPEFLTYFQNEAQLEKSRLLSDRFSAERPKGSFSTLEIQRTEQGDSAMYLCASNNGRGNTEAFFGQGTRLTVV.

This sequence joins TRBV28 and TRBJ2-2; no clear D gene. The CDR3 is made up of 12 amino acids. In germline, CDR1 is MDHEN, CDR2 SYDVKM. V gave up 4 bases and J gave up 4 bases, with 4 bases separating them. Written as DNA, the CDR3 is TGTGCCAGCAGTTCTCCCACCGGGGAGCTGTTTTTT. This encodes CASSSPTGELFF.

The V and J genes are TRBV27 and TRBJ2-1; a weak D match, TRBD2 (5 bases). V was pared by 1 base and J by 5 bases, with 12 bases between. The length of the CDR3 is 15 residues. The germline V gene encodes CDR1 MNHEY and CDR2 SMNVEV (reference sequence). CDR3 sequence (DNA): TGTGCCAGCAGTTTATTACGCCCGAGGGACAATGAGCAGTTCTTC. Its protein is CASSLLRPRDNEQFF.

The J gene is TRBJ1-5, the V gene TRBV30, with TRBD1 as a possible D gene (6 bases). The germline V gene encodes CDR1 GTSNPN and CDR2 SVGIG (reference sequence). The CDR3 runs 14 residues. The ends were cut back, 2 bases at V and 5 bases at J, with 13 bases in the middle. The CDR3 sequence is CAWSTRQADQPQHF. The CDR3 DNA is TGTGCCTGGAGTACTCGACAGGCGGATCAGCCCCAGCATTTT.

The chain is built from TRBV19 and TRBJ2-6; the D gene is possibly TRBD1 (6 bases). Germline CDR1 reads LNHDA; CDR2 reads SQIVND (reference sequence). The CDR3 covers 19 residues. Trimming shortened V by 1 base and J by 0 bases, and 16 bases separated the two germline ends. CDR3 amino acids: CASSIAWTERVSGANVLTF. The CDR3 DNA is TGTGCCAGTAGTATAGCCTGGACAGAGAGAGTCTCTGGGGCCAACGTCCTGACTTTC.

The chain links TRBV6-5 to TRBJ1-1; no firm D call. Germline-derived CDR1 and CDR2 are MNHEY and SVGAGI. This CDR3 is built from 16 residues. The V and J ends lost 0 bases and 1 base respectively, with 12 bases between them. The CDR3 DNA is TGTGCCAGCAGTTACTCGATTGGGGTGGAGAACACTGAAGCTTTCTTT. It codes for CASSYSIGVENTEAFF.

CDR3 bases: TGTGCCAGCAACACAGGGGGGGGATCCGGTGGCTACACCTTC. Its protein is CASNTGGGSGGYTF. The chain uses TRBV6-6 and TRBJ1-2, with TRBD1 matching over 8 bases. The CDR3 length is 14 residues. J was trimmed by 7 bases and V by 7 bases; bases with no gene match: 11. Germline V gene data show CDR1 as MNHNY and CDR2 as SVGAGI (reference sequence).

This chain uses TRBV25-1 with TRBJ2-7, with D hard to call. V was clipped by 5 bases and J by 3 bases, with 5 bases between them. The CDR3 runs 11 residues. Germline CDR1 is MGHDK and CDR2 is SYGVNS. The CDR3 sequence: CASSISYEQYF. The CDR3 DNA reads TGTGCCAGCAGTATCAGCTACGAGCAGTACTTC.

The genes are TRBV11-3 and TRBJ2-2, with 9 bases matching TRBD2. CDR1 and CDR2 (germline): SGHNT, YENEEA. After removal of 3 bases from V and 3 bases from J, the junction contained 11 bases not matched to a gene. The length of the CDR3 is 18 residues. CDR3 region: CASSLYSGGPVDTGELFF. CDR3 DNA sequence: TGTGCCAGCAGCTTGTATAGCGGGGGACCCGTGGACACCGGGGAGCTGTTTTTT.

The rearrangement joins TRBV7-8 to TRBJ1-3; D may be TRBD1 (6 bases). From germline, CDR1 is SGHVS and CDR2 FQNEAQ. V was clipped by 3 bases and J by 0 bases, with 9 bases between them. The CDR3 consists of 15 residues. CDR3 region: CASSFTGTSGNTIYF. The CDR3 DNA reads TGTGCCAGCAGCTTTACAGGGACCTCTGGAAACACCATATATTTT. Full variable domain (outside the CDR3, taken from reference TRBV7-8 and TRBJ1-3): GAGVSQSPRYKVAKRGQDVALRCDPISGHVSLFWYQQALGQGPEFLTYFQNEAQLDKSGLPSDRFFAERPEGSVSTLKIQRTQQEDSAVYLCASSFTGTSGNTIYFGEGSWLTVV.

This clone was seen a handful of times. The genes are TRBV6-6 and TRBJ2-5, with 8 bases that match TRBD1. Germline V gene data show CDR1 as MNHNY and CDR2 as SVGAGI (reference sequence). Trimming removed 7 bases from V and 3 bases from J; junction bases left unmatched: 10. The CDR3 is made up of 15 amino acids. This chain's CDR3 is CASTAGQGGEETQYF. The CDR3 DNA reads TGTGCCAGCACCGCCGGACAGGGTGGCGAAGAGACCCAGTACTTC.

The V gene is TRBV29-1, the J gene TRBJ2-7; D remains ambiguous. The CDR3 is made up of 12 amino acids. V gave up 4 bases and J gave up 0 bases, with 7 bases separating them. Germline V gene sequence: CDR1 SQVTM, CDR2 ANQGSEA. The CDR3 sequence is CSVGWDSYEQYF. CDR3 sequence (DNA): TGCAGCGTTGGATGGGACTCCTACGAGCAGTACTTC.

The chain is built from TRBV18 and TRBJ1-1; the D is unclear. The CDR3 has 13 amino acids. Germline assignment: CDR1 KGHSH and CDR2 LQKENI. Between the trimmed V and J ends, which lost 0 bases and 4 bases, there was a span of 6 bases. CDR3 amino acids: CASSPPMGTEAFF. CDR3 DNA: TGTGCCAGCTCACCACCGATGGGCACTGAAGCTTTCTTT.

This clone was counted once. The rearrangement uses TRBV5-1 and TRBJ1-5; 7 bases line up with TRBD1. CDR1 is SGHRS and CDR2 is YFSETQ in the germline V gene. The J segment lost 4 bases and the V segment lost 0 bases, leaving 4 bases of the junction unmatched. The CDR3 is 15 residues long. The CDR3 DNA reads TGCGCCAGCAGCTTGGAAGGACAGGTTAATCAGCCCCAGCATTTT. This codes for CASSLEGQVNQPQHF.

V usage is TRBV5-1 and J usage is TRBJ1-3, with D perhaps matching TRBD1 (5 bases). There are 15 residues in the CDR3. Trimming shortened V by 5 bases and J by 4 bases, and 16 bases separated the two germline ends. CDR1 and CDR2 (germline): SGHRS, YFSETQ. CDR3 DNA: TGCGCCAGCAGGGGGACCGGGACGTCAGGAAACACCATATATTTT. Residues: CASRGTGTSGNTIYF.